Listed below are T cell receptor beta chains from one sample, sequenced in a study of cytomegalovirus exposure and HLA in healthy donors. The assay was immunoSEQ multiplex PCR, and TCRdb's table has in-frame clones only and misses some. The sample yields about 140,000 clones, over 75% seen once. Specimen: PBMCs. Every receptor here comes from a man between 50 and 59 years old in good health and CMV-seronegative. The CDR3 runs from the conserved cysteine through the conserved F or W. The D gene is left open where the match is weak. The listing skips clone size in some rows; elsewhere it reads once, few, many or a size class.

D,J,size,V,DNA,CDR3
TRBD1,TRBJ1-5,.,TRBV5-5,TGTGCCAGCAGCTTGGGGACAGGGGGTAAGCCCCAGCATTTT,CASSLGTGGKPQHF
.,TRBJ2-5,few,TRBV7-2,TGTGCCAGCAGCTTAGATGTCTCTAAAGAGACCCAGTACTTC,CASSLDVSKETQYF
.,TRBJ2-5,.,TRBV7-9,TGTTCCAGCAGGGGGGAGGGGGAGACCCAGTACTTC,CSSRGEGETQYF
.,TRBJ2-7,.,TRBV7-6,TGTGCCAGCAGCTTAGAAACAGACTACGAGCAGTACTTC,CASSLETDYEQYF
.,TRBJ2-7,.,TRBV25-1,TGTGCCAGCAGTGAATTGGACAGCAGTTCCTACGAGCAGTACTTC,CASSELDSSSYEQYF
.,TRBJ1-1,.,TRBV2,TGTGCCAGCATCCTTGGGGGGTACACTGAAGCTTTCTTT,CASILGGYTEAFF
TRBD1,TRBJ2-2,once,TRBV5-1,TGCGCCAGCAGGATCGGACAGGGGAGATCCACCGGGGAGCTGTTTTTT,CASRIGQGRSTGELFF
TRBD1,TRBJ1-2,.,TRBV19,TGTGCCAGTAGTACATCCGGGACAGAATTACATGGCTACACCTTC,CASSTSGTELHGYTF
.,TRBJ2-5,.,TRBV6-5,TGTGCCAGCAGTGGACAGTCCCAAGAGACCCAGTACTTC,CASSGQSQETQYF
TRBD1,TRBJ1-2,.,TRBV29-1,TGCAGCGTCACAGGGGGTCTAAACTATGGCTACACCTTC,CSVTGGLNYGYTF
.,TRBJ1-1,.,TRBV5-6,TGTGCCAGCAGCTTACAGGGAAACACTGAAGCTTTCTTT,CASSLQGNTEAFF
TRBD2,TRBJ2-3,.,TRBV19,TGTGCCAGCCGGGGGGTCCTTGTGACAGATACGCAGTATTTT,CASRGVLVTDTQYF
TRBD2,TRBJ2-1,.,TRBV11-2,TGTGCCAGCAGCCCCCCTGGGGGGGACTCCTACAATGAGCAGTTCTTC,CASSPPGGDSYNEQFF
TRBD2,TRBJ2-4,.,TRBV28,TGTGCCAGCAGTCCCGGACTAGCGGGATTAGCCAAAAACATTCAGTACTTC,CASSPGLAGLAKNIQYF
.,TRBJ1-2,.,TRBV4-1,TGCGCCAGCAGCCTTTACAGGGAATGGAGATATGGCTACACCTTC,CASSLYREWRYGYTF
.,TRBJ2-2,.,TRBV6-6,TGTGCCAGCAGTTACGTCCTAGACCGGGAGCTGTTTTTT,CASSYVLDRELFF
.,TRBJ1-4,.,TRBV19,TGTGCCAGTAGTATAGGTCGGGACATTAAAGGCTGGGAAAAACTGTTTTTT,CASSIGRDIKGWEKLFF
.,TRBJ2-2,.,TRBV7-9,TGTGCCAGCAGCGCTGCGGCAGGGGGGTCGGGGGAGCTGTTTTTT,CASSAAAGGSGELFF
TRBD2,TRBJ2-1,.,TRBV5-1,TGCGCCAGCAGCTTGGAGGGGACTAAGGATGAGCAGTTCTTC,CASSLEGTKDEQFF
.,TRBJ2-6,once,TRBV19,TGTGCCACCGAGGACAGTCGCTCTGGGGCCAACGTCCTGACTTTC,CATEDSRSGANVLTF
.,TRBJ2-7,.,TRBV4-1,TGCGCCAGCAGCCAAGGGCTAGTAGGTTCCTACGAGCAGTACTTC,CASSQGLVGSYEQYF
.,TRBJ1-2,.,TRBV30,TGTGCCTGGAGTGTACGGGTTTCTAACTATGGCTACACCTTC,CAWSVRVSNYGYTF
TRBD2,TRBJ2-7,.,TRBV5-4,TGTGCCAGCAGCTTGGCCCCCGGGGGGGCCTACGAGCAGTACTTC,CASSLAPGGAYEQYF
.,TRBJ2-6,.,TRBV5-1,TGCGCCAGCAGCCTAACGGGAAATTTGGCTGGGGCCAACGTCCTGACTTTC,CASSLTGNLAGANVLTF
.,TRBJ1-1,.,TRBV2,TGTGCCAGCAGTGAACAGGAGAACACTGAAGCTTTCTTT,CASSEQENTEAFF
TRBD1,TRBJ1-4,few,TRBV19,TGTGCCAGTAGTATTGTCGCCGGACAGGGCGGCGAAAAACTGTTTTTT,CASSIVAGQGGEKLFF
TRBD2,TRBJ2-3,.,TRBV4-1,TGCGCCAGCAGCCAAGATATCAGGAGCGGGGGGGCCACAGATACGCAGTATTTT,CASSQDIRSGGATDTQYF
.,TRBJ1-5,.,TRBV29-1,TGCAGCGTTGGTTCGGGGTCCAATCAGCCCCAGCATTTT,CSVGSGSNQPQHF
.,TRBJ1-1,once,TRBV7-9,TGTGCCAGCAGCTTAAACAACAGGGTTGGGGAAGCTTTCTTT,CASSLNNRVGEAFF
.,TRBJ1-2,few,TRBV5-5,TGTGCCAGCAGCTTGTCTCCAGAGACTTTTAACTATGGCTACACCTTC,CASSLSPETFNYGYTF
.,TRBJ2-2,.,TRBV10-1,TGCGCCAGCAGCTCAGGGTTAAACGCCGGGGAGCTGTTTTTT,CASSSGLNAGELFF
.,TRBJ2-2,.,TRBV7-7,TGTGCCAGCAGCTTATTGGGACATAACACCGGGGAGCTGTTTTTT,CASSLLGHNTGELFF
.,TRBJ2-3,.,TRBV4-1,TGCGCCAGCAGCCTTCGGGCGGGGGCCACAGATACGCAGTATTTT,CASSLRAGATDTQYF
.,TRBJ1-2,once,TRBV11-3,TGTGCCAGCAGCATAGGAGGACAGAACTATGGCTACACCTTC,CASSIGGQNYGYTF